This T cell receptor beta chain emerged from a study of T-cell memory formation after mild COVID-19. A 5'RACE reaction primed in the constant segment made cDNA libraries of TCR alpha and TCR beta, and these carried sample barcodes and UMIs. TCRdb independently ran MiXCR on the 5' RACE reads; one entry per CDR3 protein. The table records fewer than 700,000 distinct CDR3 sequences, approximately 19% of them present only once. This clonotype was seen a few times. Trimming left V 2 bases short and J 3 bases short, with 5 bases between. This CDR3 has 11 residues. Germline V lookup: CDR1 DFQATT, CDR2 SNEGSKA (reference sequence).

This clonotype originated in an adult woman who had mild COVID-19 (a few samples of this study predate the infection). Cell type and time point are not known. Sequencing input: PBMCs or a T cell subset sorted from them (not recorded which). This chain connects TRBV20-1 to TRBJ2-7; D gene uncertain. For the CDR3, the DNA is TGCAGTGCTAGACCGCTCTACGAGCAGTACTTC. This translates into CSARPLYEQYF.